The 10 T cell receptor beta chains listed next were all sequenced from one sample in a study of blood T cell repertoires in COVID-19. The data were produced by immunoSEQ multiplex PCR, yet TCRdb's version contains in-frame clones alone and is incomplete. This table holds 300,000 to 400,000 clones, approximately 90% found once. The sequenced sample consisted of peripheral blood. These receptors all stem from a woman aged 18-30 years who had recovered from COVID-19.

The chain uses TRBV14 and TRBJ1-2; D is unclear. This CDR3 has 13 residues. The V gene lost 1 base and the J gene lost 3 bases, with 6 bases spanning the gap. Looked up from germline, CDR1 is SGHDN and CDR2 is FVKESK. CDR3 DNA sequence: TGTGCCAGCAGCCAAGGGAGGCACTATGGCTACACCTTC. Its protein product is CASSQGRHYGYTF.

This chain links TRBV10-1 with TRBJ2-7, with 13 bases matching TRBD2. This CDR3 has 14 residues. Germline V gene lookup returns CDR1 WNHNN and CDR2 SYGVQD (reference sequence). With V trimmed by 6 bases and J by 7 bases, 6 bases remained unmatched. CDR3 protein: CASRDGLAGDEQYV. In DNA, the CDR3 is TGCGCCAGCAGGGACGGACTAGCGGGAGATGAGCAGTACGTC.

The V gene is TRBV9, the J gene TRBJ2-5, with 14 bases matching TRBD2. J was trimmed by 5 bases and V by 2 bases; bases with no gene match: 11. Germline CDR1 and CDR2: SGDLS and YYNGEE. The CDR3 totals 18 residues. The CDR3 region is CASSVNGLAGGVWETQYF. The DNA of the CDR3 is TGTGCCAGCAGCGTGAACGGACTAGCGGGAGGTGTTTGGGAGACCCAGTACTTC.

The genes are TRBV6-2 or TRBV6-3 and TRBJ1-6, with 8 bases aligning to TRBD1. V lost 3 bases to trimming and J lost 9 bases; unmatched junction nucleotides: 16. Looked up from germline, CDR1 is MNHEY and CDR2 is SVGEGT. The CDR3 is made up of 18 amino acids. CDR3 sequence (DNA): TGTGCCAGCAGTTATCCCCGGACAGGGACCTCGATGGTTTCACCCCTCCACTTT. It is translated as CASSYPRTGTSMVSPLHF.

The V gene is TRBV5-5, the J gene TRBJ2-5; the D is unclear. In germline, CDR1 is SGHKS, CDR2 YYEKEE (reference sequence). V gave up 2 bases and J gave up 5 bases, with 4 bases separating them. The CDR3 has 11 amino acids. This CDR3 reads CASSFRETQYF. For the CDR3, the DNA is TGTGCCAGCAGCTTTCGGGAGACCCAGTACTTC.

This chain uses TRBV10-3 with TRBJ1-3; D gene ambiguous. CDR3 size: 17 residues. V lost 10 bases to trimming and J lost 0 bases, with 22 bases between them. CDR1 is ENHRY, CDR2 SYGVKD, per germline. In DNA form, the CDR3 reads TGTGCCACGACGCCGAACCCACAGCTTGCCTCTGGAAACACCATATATTTT. Its translation is CATTPNPQLASGNTIYF.

The chain combines TRBV10-3 with TRBJ2-1, with TRBD2 matching over 14 bases. Germline values: CDR1 ENHRY, CDR2 SYGVKD. This CDR3 is built from 15 residues. J was trimmed by 9 bases and V by 4 bases; bases with no gene match: 5. The chain's CDR3 is CAISGTSGRRGEQFF. CDR3 DNA sequence: TGTGCCATCAGTGGGACTAGCGGGAGGAGGGGTGAGCAGTTCTTC.

DNA of the CDR3: TGTGCCAGCTCACCACGATACCAAGACACCTCAAACTATGGCTACACCTTC. Amino acids: CASSPRYQDTSNYGYTF. The chain joins TRBV18 to TRBJ1-2; D call uncertain. Germline lookup yields CDR1 KGHSH and CDR2 LQKENI. V was pared by 1 base and J by 2 bases, with 17 bases between. The CDR3 loop spans 17 amino acids.

This clone was observed once. This chain links TRBV7-2 with TRBJ2-3; D remains ambiguous. CDR1 is SGHTA and CDR2 is FQGNSA in the germline V gene. This CDR3 contains 15 residues. The germline V and J ends were trimmed by 5 bases and 1 base, with 13 bases remaining between them. In DNA, the CDR3 is TGTGCCAGCAGCCCCCGGGTTAGGCGCACAGATACGCAGTATTTT. This codes for CASSPRVRRTDTQYF.

The chain employs TRBV9 and TRBJ1-2; no reliable D call. V lost 0 bases and J 4 bases, leaving 13 bases between the germline ends. The CDR3 loop spans 15 amino acids. CDR1 and CDR2 from the germline V gene are SGDLS and YYNGEE. CDR3: CASSVARIGGYGYTF. CDR3 bases: TGTGCCAGCAGCGTAGCTCGAATAGGAGGCTATGGCTACACCTTC.